The clone carrying this T cell receptor beta chain was detected a few times. These data originate in a study of identical twins. A universal primer site was created by template switching, with the cDNA bearing unique molecular identifiers. MiXCR, run by TCRdb on the 5' RACE reads, gives a single entry per CDR3 protein. The data hold some 790,000 distinct CDR3 sequences, with about 20% observed a single time. The V gene lost 6 bases and the J gene lost 5 bases, with 16 bases spanning the gap. CDR3 length: 14 residues. Germline loops: CDR1 MNHNS, CDR2 SASEGT. Another study also made use of these data, one on T cells expressing NK-cell markers. That source reports: The authors applied an anti-gamma-delta TCR antibody in several experiments, and it restricted sorting to alpha-beta TCR T cells. Of the CD8+ T cell pool in several donors, about 1.0-7.0% was accounted for by dominant NKG2C+ clonotypes.

The TCR comes from a woman aged 18-29 years in good health. The sample taken for sequencing was PBMCs. V and J are TRBV6-1 and TRBJ1-2; possibly TRBD1 for D (5 bases). The CDR3 sequence: CASRSPTGGYGYTF. Here the CDR3 DNA reads TGTGCCAGCAGGAGCCCAACCGGGGGGTATGGCTACACCTTC.